The table lists the clone carrying this T cell receptor (beta chain) with a few counts. Germline V CDR1 and CDR2: SGDLS, YYNGEE. Trimming cost V 0 bases and J 2 bases; bases outside gene matches: 4. CDR3 length equals 15 residues. TCRdb re-derived calls from the 5' RACE reads in MiXCR, one entry per CDR3 protein. The sample yields some 250,000 distinct CDR3 sequences, under 8.5% seen once. These data originate in a study of identical twins. The sample was also linked to a second study, of T cells expressing NK-cell markers. As that study records: Uncertainty persisted over the HCMV specificity of expanded NKG2C+ T cell clones.

The origin of this receptor is a woman in her late teens or twenties in good health. The chain carries TRBV9 and TRBJ2-7; TRBD2 aligns across 8 bases. The source material was CD8+ T cells sorted from blood. This CDR3 is CASSVERGPTYEQYF. The CDR3 nucleotides read TGTGCCAGCAGCGTAGAGCGGGGGCCAACCTACGAGCAGTACTTC.